Each of the 10 T cell receptor beta chains below was sequenced from the same sample in a study of blood T cells in healthy people across ages. Then a second PCR, running about 7 to 11 cycles, was carried out with a sample-barcoded 5' primer and a J-beta primer mix. Each CDR3 protein is one row after TCRdb ran MiXCR on the 5' RACE reads. The data show about 780,000 distinct CDR3 sequences, with less than 60% seen just once and 15% to 20% held by the top ten. The sequencing sample was made of blood. These receptors were taken from a man older than 75 in good health.

The table lists this clonotype with a count of one. The chain recombines TRBV7-6 with TRBJ2-5; 9 nucleotides agree with TRBD2. The germline CDR1 and CDR2 sequences are SGHVS and FNYEAQ. The junction had 6 bases not matched to a gene; V was cut back by 3 bases and J by 4 bases. This CDR3 has 15 residues. The chain's CDR3 is CASSLLNSGRETQYF. The CDR3 region has the DNA TGTGCCAGCAGCTTGTTAAATAGCGGGAGAGAGACCCAGTACTTC.

This clonotype occurred a few times. V is TRBV20-1 and J is TRBJ1-5; D not certain. Trimming cost V 5 bases and J 2 bases, with 16 bases left between them. CDR1 and CDR2 from the germline V gene are DFQATT and SNEGSKA (reference sequence). The CDR3 sequence is 15 residues long. DNA of the CDR3: TGCAGTGCTGTAAACCACGAGGAGGGCAATCAGCCCCAGCATTTT. Translation gives CSAVNHEEGNQPQHF.

Many counts were recorded for this clonotype. This chain connects TRBV29-1 to TRBJ2-5; unclear D gene. Between the trimmed V and J ends, which lost 4 bases and 0 bases, there was a span of 3 bases. Germline assignment: CDR1 SQVTM and CDR2 ANQGSEA. This CDR3 has 11 amino acids. The CDR3 DNA reads as TGCAGCGTTGCCAACCAAGAGACCCAGTACTTC. Translating gives CSVANQETQYF.

This clonotype has a handful of counts. This chain uses TRBV24-1 with TRBJ2-7, with D uncertain. The length of the CDR3 is 14 residues. V lost 3 bases to trimming and J lost 1 base, with 9 bases between them. Germline-derived CDR1 and CDR2 are KGHDR and SFDVKD. The CDR3 coding sequence is TGTGCCACCAGTGATAGGAGATTGTCCTACGAGCAGTACTTC. It codes for CATSDRRLSYEQYF.

The chain combines TRBV7-8 with TRBJ2-5, with TRBD1 matching 9 bases. The CDR3 contains 15 residues. Trimming at V came to 4 bases and at J to 4 bases, leaving 7 bases not matched to a gene. Germline CDR1 reads SGHVS; CDR2 reads FQNEAQ. CDR3 nucleotide sequence: TGTGCCAGCAGCTCGTACAGGGGGCTGAGAGAGACCCAGTACTTC. Its translation: CASSSYRGLRETQYF.

This clonotype was counted only a few times. The chain joins TRBV29-1 to TRBJ1-1; TRBD1 is a possible D gene (6 bases). Germline values: CDR1 SQVTM, CDR2 ANQGSEA. The V end lost 2 bases, the J end lost 0 bases, and 19 bases lay between the germline ends. The CDR3 has 17 amino acids. The CDR3 reads CSVEIQGTFLLNTEAFF. DNA of the CDR3: TGCAGCGTTGAAATACAGGGAACCTTCTTGCTGAACACTGAAGCTTTCTTT.

The rearrangement links TRBV6-6 to TRBJ2-1; 9 bases match TRBD1. The CDR3 consists of 14 residues. CDR1 and CDR2 from the germline V gene are MNHNY and SVGAGI (reference sequence). J lost 15 bases, V lost 6 bases, and 15 bases had no gene match. CDR3: CASSPTGTGFYPFF. For the CDR3, the DNA is TGTGCCAGCAGCCCAACCGGGACAGGGTTCTACCCGTTCTTC.

This clonotype was seen repeatedly, ten times or more. J is TRBJ2-7 and V is TRBV29-1; D is unresolved. Germline-derived CDR1 and CDR2 are SQVTM and ANQGSEA. The CDR3 contains 11 residues. V was pared by 7 bases and J by 1 base, with 8 bases between. As DNA, the CDR3 is TGCAGCGCCAGCGAGTCCTACGAGCAGTACTTC. Protein sequence: CSASESYEQYF.

This clonotype was seen only a few times. The chain recombines TRBV7-2 with TRBJ1-2, with 7 bases lining up with TRBD1. Germline values: CDR1 SGHTA, CDR2 FQGNSA. The V gene end was trimmed by 1 base and the J gene end by 1 base; junction bases not matched to a gene: 9. The CDR3 length is 17 residues. The CDR3 loop is CASSLVAGGIGNYGYTF. DNA for the CDR3: TGTGCCAGCAGCTTAGTGGCAGGGGGAATTGGTAACTATGGCTACACCTTC. The full variable domain, completed using reference TRBV7-2 and TRBJ1-2, is GAGVSQSPSNKVTEKGKDVELRCDPISGHTALYWYRQSLGQGLEFLIYFQGNSAPDKSGLPSDRFSAERTGGSVSTLTIQRTQQEDSAVYLCASSLVAGGIGNYGYTFGSGTRLTVV.

With regard to this clonotype: A much larger clone sits a single nucleotide away, making a read error possible. The rearrangement joins TRBV5-1 to TRBJ2-1; D possibly corresponds to TRBD2 (5 bases). The CDR3 has 15 residues. The V and J ends lost 6 bases and 5 bases respectively, with 18 bases between them. In germline, CDR1 is SGHRS, CDR2 YFSETQ. In nucleotides, the CDR3 is TGCGCCAGCATCGGTGGGTTGACTAACCACAATGAGCAGTTCTTC. Translated: CASIGGLTNHNEQFF. The full variable domain, its missing parts supplied by reference TRBV5-1 and TRBJ2-1, is KAGVTQTPRYLIKTRGQQVTLSCSPISGHRSVSWYQQTPGQGLQFLFEYFSETQRNKGNFPGRFSGRQFSNSRSEMNVSTLELGDSALYLCASIGGLTNHNEQFFGPGTRLTVL.